Below, 25 T cell receptor beta chains from the same sample are listed, as sequenced in a study of blood T cell repertoires in COVID-19 (dated by TCRdb to 2019 to 2021). Library method: the immunoSEQ multiplex PCR assay. TCRdb re-hosts the immuneACCESS table, in-frame sequences only. Its copies lack some clones; in the studies checked, an unresolved V gene accounts for under half of them, and the cause for the rest is not known. A total of approximately 300,000 clones appear in this sample, nearly 90% of them only once. Together, the top ten hold approximately 4.3% of the sample. Sequencing was carried out using PBMCs or T cells enriched from blood (not recorded which). These receptors were taken from a woman under 30 with acute COVID-19.

The chain joins TRBV18 to TRBJ1-6; 12 bases line up with TRBD1. The V and J ends lost 3 bases and 6 bases, in that order; junction bases with no gene match: 6. This CDR3 has 17 amino acids. Looked up from germline, CDR1 is KGHSH and CDR2 is LQKENI. In DNA form, the CDR3 reads TGTGCCAGCTCACCCGGGACAGGGGGCCTAGGTAATTCACCCCTCCACTTT. It yields the protein CASSPGTGGLGNSPLHF.

The chain joins TRBV19 to TRBJ1-6; perhaps TRBD1 as D (5 bases). The CDR3 length is 18 residues. The germline CDR1 and CDR2 sequences are LNHDA and SQIVND (reference sequence). The V end was cut by 2 bases, the J end by 8 bases, with 22 bases between. The CDR3 nucleotides are TGTGCCAGTAGTATAAAGTATTTCCACGTCAGGGCGGATTCACCCCTCCACTTT. This sequence encodes CASSIKYFHVRADSPLHF.

The chain couples TRBV11-3 to TRBJ1-3; weak D call: TRBD1 (6 bases). Germline CDR1 and CDR2: SGHNT and YENEEA. Trimming removed 5 bases at V and 0 bases at J, with 23 bases between. This CDR3 contains 19 residues. CDR3 in amino acids: CASSIYRDTSYYSGNTIYF. The DNA of the CDR3 is TGTGCCAGCAGCATCTACCGGGACACCTCCTATTACTCTGGAAACACCATATATTTT.

The chain joins TRBV24-1 to TRBJ2-1, with TRBD1 matching 8 bases. The CDR3 contains 14 residues. The trim removed 5 bases at V and 9 bases at J, leaving 8 bases unmatched. Germline loops: CDR1 KGHDR, CDR2 SFDVKD. The CDR3 sequence is CATSAEQGASEQFF. The CDR3 region has the DNA TGTGCCACCAGTGCCGAGCAGGGGGCGAGTGAGCAGTTCTTC.

V and J are TRBV14 and TRBJ1-3; D is unclear. V gave up 1 base and J gave up 1 base, with 8 bases separating them. CDR3 length: 15 amino acids. The V gene's germline CDR1 is SGHDN and CDR2 FVKESK. The CDR3 DNA follows: TGTGCCAGCAGCCAAGTTTACGGGTCTGGAAACACCATATATTTT. Encoded protein: CASSQVYGSGNTIYF.

CDR3 amino acids: CASSVEWRGNGELFF. The DNA for the CDR3 is TGTGCCAGCAGCGTGGAGTGGAGGGGAAACGGGGAGCTGTTTTTT. This chain links TRBV9 with TRBJ2-2; a weak D match, TRBD2 (6 bases). Germline CDR1 is SGDLS and CDR2 is YYNGEE. V was clipped by 2 bases and J by 7 bases, with 15 bases between them. The CDR3 loop spans 15 amino acids.

The genes are TRBV28 and TRBJ2-7, with 7 bases lining up with TRBD2. CDR1 and CDR2 from the germline V gene are MDHEN and SYDVKM. Trimming took 5 bases from V and 3 from J; bases not matched to a gene: 1. CDR3 size: 12 residues. CDR3: CASSRTSYEQYF. CDR3 in DNA: TGTGCCAGCAGTCGGACTAGCTACGAGCAGTACTTC. Filled out from reference TRBV28 and TRBJ2-7, the complete variable domain reads DVKVTQSSRYLVKRTGEKVFLECVQDMDHENMFWYRQDPGLGLRLIYFSYDVKMKEKGDIPEGYSVSREKKERFSLILESASTNQTSMYLCASSRTSYEQYFGPGTRLTVT.

The CDR3 DNA reads as TGTGCCAGCAGCAATTGGGACAGGGCGCATGGCTACACCTTC. Its protein product is CASSNWDRAHGYTF. J is TRBJ1-2 and V is TRBV7-9; 9 positions agree with TRBD1. V was clipped by 5 bases and J by 6 bases; unmatched bases: 7. In germline, CDR1 is SEHNR, CDR2 FQNEAQ (reference sequence). This CDR3 is 14 amino acids long.

CDR3 in amino acids: CATAGTAYNEQFF. The CDR3 region has the DNA TGTGCCACCGCCGGGACAGCATACAATGAGCAGTTCTTC. The chain couples TRBV24-1 to TRBJ2-1; 7 positions match TRBD1. CDR1 and CDR2 from the germline V gene are KGHDR and SFDVKD. The V and J ends lost 9 bases and 4 bases, in that order; junction bases with no gene match: 5. The CDR3 spans 13 residues.

The gene calls are TRBV19 and TRBJ1-2, with 12 bases aligning to TRBD1. With V trimmed by 5 bases and J by 5 bases, 6 bases remained unmatched. The CDR3 runs to 15 residues. The germline CDR1 and CDR2 sequences are LNHDA and SQIVND (reference sequence). CDR3 residues: CASSSGQGAFYGYTF. DNA of the CDR3: TGTGCCAGTAGTTCGGGACAGGGGGCTTTTTATGGCTACACCTTC.

The chain carries TRBV7-9 and TRBJ1-2; 9 bases are a match to TRBD1. V shed 5 bases and J 0 bases; nucleotides not matched to a gene: 4. CDR3 length: 15 residues. Looked up from germline, CDR1 is SEHNR and CDR2 is FQNEAQ (reference sequence). CDR3 sequence (DNA): TGTGCCAGCAGCGAAAGACAGGGGGCTAACTATGGCTACACCTTC. Translation gives CASSERQGANYGYTF.

The V and J genes are TRBV6-4 and TRBJ1-2; TRBD1 aligns across 12 bases. Germline CDR1 and CDR2: MRHNA and SNTAGT. Trimming cost V 0 bases and J 5 bases; bases outside gene matches: 1. CDR3 length: 15 amino acids. The CDR3 DNA reads as TGTGCCAGCAGTGACTCGGGACAGGGGGCATATGGCTACACCTTC. It translates to CASSDSGQGAYGYTF.

The chain joins TRBV14 to TRBJ2-1, with 10 bases lining up with TRBD2. J was trimmed by 9 bases and V by 4 bases; bases with no gene match: 3. Germline loops: CDR1 SGHDN, CDR2 FVKESK. The CDR3 has 13 amino acids. Written as DNA, the CDR3 is TGTGCCAGCAGCCCAAGGACTAGCGGTGAGCAGTTCTTC. Encoded protein: CASSPRTSGEQFF.

The chain links TRBV10-2 to TRBJ1-2; D not certain. V lost 0 bases and J 8 bases, leaving 13 bases between the germline ends. This CDR3 spans 14 amino acids. The germline V gene encodes CDR1 WSHSY and CDR2 SAAADI. The CDR3: CASSESGLSEGYTF. Written as DNA, the CDR3 is TGCGCCAGCAGTGAGTCCGGTCTCTCCGAGGGCTACACCTTC.

The CDR3 DNA reads as TGTGCCAGCAGCAGGAGGGGTTTGAGTAGCACAGATACGCAGTATTTT. This encodes CASSRRGLSSTDTQYF. The V and J genes are TRBV9 and TRBJ2-3; maybe TRBD2 (6 bases). Looked up from germline, CDR1 is SGDLS and CDR2 is YYNGEE. CDR3 length equals 16 residues. With 4 bases removed from V and 0 bases from J, the gap between germline ends came to 15 bases.

The chain combines TRBV6-5 with TRBJ1-1, with TRBD1 matching over 9 bases. CDR1 MNHEY and CDR2 SVGAGI come from the germline V gene. This CDR3 is built from 14 residues. V trimming: 1 base; J trimming: 7 bases; junction bases outside the gene matches: 4. The CDR3 DNA reads TGTGCCAGCAGTTACTACGGACAGGGGAATGAAGCTTTCTTT. Translated: CASSYYGQGNEAFF.

This clone occurred a few times. CDR3 DNA sequence: TGTGCCAGCAGTTCTTTAGCGGGAGGCCACAATGAGCAGTTCTTC. Protein product: CASSSLAGGHNEQFF. V and J are TRBV28 and TRBJ2-1, with 10 bases that match TRBD2. CDR3 length: 15 residues. Trimming cost V 4 bases and J 5 bases; bases outside gene matches: 5. Germline CDR1 and CDR2: MDHEN and SYDVKM.

V usage is TRBV10-1 and J usage is TRBJ2-2, with D possibly matching TRBD2 (6 bases). The germline CDR1 and CDR2 sequences are WNHNN and SYGVQD (reference sequence). Trimming removed 5 bases at V and 5 bases at J, with 12 bases between. The CDR3 is 14 residues long. CDR3 coding DNA: TGCGCCAGCAGTCCTTCAGGAGGGACCGGGGAGCTGTTTTTT. This encodes CASSPSGGTGELFF.

This clone was observed a single time. CDR3 sequence (DNA): TGTGCCAGCAGCTTAACCCAGGAGGGGGGCTACACCTTC. It is translated as CASSLTQEGGYTF. The V call is TRBV7-3, the J call TRBJ1-2; the D gene is possibly TRBD1 (5 bases). The length of the CDR3 is 13 residues. V gave up 0 bases and J gave up 8 bases, with 10 bases separating them. CDR1 and CDR2 from the germline V gene are SGHTA and FQGTGA.

The J gene is TRBJ1-2, the V gene TRBV6-5, with 7 bases identical to TRBD1. Germline V lookup: CDR1 MNHEY, CDR2 SVGAGI. The CDR3 consists of 14 residues. Trimming removed 5 bases from V and 5 bases from J; junction bases left unmatched: 8. CDR3 DNA: TGTGCCAGCAGTAGACAGGGATCAGAGTATGGCTACACCTTC. Translation: CASSRQGSEYGYTF.

The chain links TRBV11-1 to TRBJ1-2, with unresolved D. This CDR3 is 12 amino acids long. Germline CDR1 SGHAT, CDR2 FQDESV (reference sequence). V dropped 5 bases and J dropped 7 bases, with 11 bases sitting between them. CDR3 in DNA: TGTGCCAGCAGCAATACCGGTTTTGGCTACACCTTC. Translating gives CASSNTGFGYTF.

The table lists this clone with a count of one. Other nucleotide sequences in the sample specify the same CDR3. The chain carries TRBV28 and TRBJ1-2; D not resolved. The CDR3 is made up of 13 amino acids. The V gene lost 2 bases and the J gene lost 4 bases, with 8 bases spanning the gap. CDR1 and CDR2 (germline): MDHEN, SYDVKM. The CDR3 sequence: CASSLGPGYGYTF. The DNA of the CDR3 is TGTGCCAGCAGTTTAGGGCCCGGCTATGGCTACACCTTC.

Note on this clone: This sample includes further DNA sequences coding for the same CDR3. The rearrangement links TRBV3-1 (or the pseudogene TRBV3-2) to TRBJ2-7, with no clear D. Trimming cost V 3 bases and J 2 bases, with 11 bases left between them. The CDR3 totals 14 residues. Germline loops: CDR1 LGHDT, CDR2 YNNKEL (reference sequence). CDR3 loop: CASSQPGSTYEQYF. The CDR3 bases are TGTGCCAGCAGCCAGCCAGGATCCACCTACGAGCAGTACTTC.

The chain links TRBV18 to TRBJ1-1; D unresolved. The CDR3 covers 13 residues. The V end lost 2 bases, the J end lost 8 bases, and 12 bases lay between the germline ends. In germline, CDR1 is KGHSH, CDR2 LQKENI. In nucleotides, the CDR3 is TGTGCCAGCTCACCAACGATCGGTGAAGAAGCTTTCTTT. Translated, it gives CASSPTIGEEAFF.

As for this clone: The identical CDR3 is also encoded by other nucleotide sequences in the sample. The chain employs TRBV19 and TRBJ2-1; 14 nucleotides align to TRBD2. With 5 bases clipped from V and 7 bases from J, the junction kept 4 bases outside the gene matches. From germline, CDR1 is LNHDA and CDR2 SQIVND (reference sequence). This CDR3 is 15 amino acids long. This CDR3 reads CASSAGTSGRNEQFF. The CDR3 nucleotides read TGTGCCAGTAGTGCCGGGACTAGCGGGAGAAATGAGCAGTTCTTC. Filled out from reference TRBV19 and TRBJ2-1, the complete variable domain reads DGGITQSPKYLFRKEGQNVTLSCEQNLNHDAMYWYRQDPGQGLRLIYYSQIVNDFQKGDIAEGYSVSREKKESFPLTVTSAQKNPTAFYLCASSAGTSGRNEQFFGPGTRLTVL.